This T cell receptor (beta chain) was sequenced for a study of blood T cell repertoires in COVID-19. Background on the study: The cDNA or gDNA used as material had been derived from T cells, B-cell-depleted T cells, or PBMCs.

Measured with immunoSEQ multiplex PCR; TCRdb has only the in-frame clones, and not every one. The table has around 72,000 clones, 87% seen once. Sequenced: peripheral blood. The sequence derives from a woman aged 45-59 years with acute or convalescent COVID-19.

CDR3 protein: CASSTQRDRVEETQYF. DNA for the CDR3: TGTGCCAGCAGCACCCAGCGGGACAGGGTCGAAGAGACCCAGTACTTC. This chain connects TRBV9 to TRBJ2-5, with 9 nucleotides matching TRBD1. This CDR3 contains 16 residues. Germline V gives CDR1 SGDLS, CDR2 YYNGEE. The ends lost 4 bases at V and 3 bases at J; junction bases unmatched: 10. Together with reference TRBV9 and TRBJ2-5, the CDR3 gives the full variable domain: DSGVTQTPKHLITATGQRVTLRCSPRSGDLSVYWYQQSLDQGLQFLIQYYNGEERAKGNILERFSAQQFPDLHSELNLSSLELGDSALYFCASSTQRDRVEETQYFGPGTRLLVL.